This paragraph reports one TCR beta chain. This sample stems from a study of blood T cell repertoires in COVID-19. The germline CDR1 and CDR2 sequences are KGHSH and LQKENI. The length of the CDR3 is 15 residues. V lost 4 bases, J lost 1 base, and 10 bases lay in between. Profiling relied on immunoSEQ multiplex PCR, and the TCRdb table lists in-frame clones only, not all of them. The sample includes approximately 150,000 clones, approximately 81% of them seen just once. This chain joins TRBV18 and TRBJ2-2, with a tentative D call TRBD2 (6 bases). The sequence derives from a human donor with acute or convalescent COVID-19. The donor label of this sample is uncertain. The sample comprised peripheral blood. In nucleotides, the CDR3 is TGTGCCAGCTCACTAACTAGCAGGAACACCGGGGAGCTGTTTTTT. It yields the protein CASSLTSRNTGELFF. The full variable domain, rest sourced from reference TRBV18 and TRBJ2-2, is NAGVMQNPRHLVRRRGQEARLRCSPMKGHSHVYWYRQLPEEGLKFMVYLQKENIIDESGMPKERFSAEFPKEGPSILRIQQVVRGDSAAYFCASSLTSRNTGELFFGEGSRLTVL.